This T cell receptor (beta chain) comes out of a study of blood T cell repertoires in COVID-19. Study details: Donors in the United States, Italy and Spain gave samples during acute or convalescent COVID-19.

Sequencing was performed with immunoSEQ multiplex PCR; in TCRdb, only in-frame clones are kept and a portion is missing. The data hold approximately 31,000 clones, with 85% to 95% observed a single time. This CDR3 has 14 residues. Trimming shortened V by 5 bases and J by 5 bases, and 15 bases separated the two germline ends. Germline values: CDR1 MNHEY, CDR2 SMNVEV (reference sequence). The clonotype comes from a human donor in a cohort sampled during active COVID-19. The rearrangement joins TRBV27 to TRBJ1-1; a possible D gene is TRBD1 (6 bases). Input material: peripheral blood. The CDR3 region is CASSLGGGVTEAFF. The CDR3 nucleotides read TGTGCCAGCAGTCTAGGAGGGGGGGTGACTGAAGCTTTCTTT.